This passage covers 27 T cell receptor beta chains from one sample sequenced in a study of glioma-infiltrating T cells. Amplification of TCR alpha and beta CDR3 regions from RNA used iRepertoire nested multiplex PCR. TCRdb reprocessed the multiplex PCR reads with MiXCR, giving one entry per CDR3 protein. The table shows some 160,000 distinct CDR3 sequences, with under 55% occurring only once. Sequencing was done on a sample of glioma tissue, nonneoplastic brain tissue, or PBMCs (not recorded which). The receptor source for this set is a human donor with low-grade glioma or glioblastoma, undergoing nonglioma brain surgery, or in good health (not recorded which).

This clonotype was found many times. The chain recombines TRBV15 with TRBJ2-3; TRBD1 agrees at 7 bases. In germline, CDR1 is LNHNV, CDR2 YYDKDF (reference sequence). V lost 4 bases to trimming and J lost 1 base; unmatched junction nucleotides: 5. This CDR3 spans 15 amino acids. Here the CDR3 DNA reads TGTGCCACCAGCACAAGGACAGGCGGCACAGATACGCAGTATTTT. As protein: CATSTRTGGTDTQYF.

Turning to this clonotype: It may be a read error: a sequence one base away is much more abundant. V and J are TRBV6-1 and TRBJ2-3; D is ambiguous. In germline, CDR1 is MNHNS, CDR2 SASEGT. The CDR3 runs 16 residues. The V end lost 2 bases, the J end lost 4 bases, and 16 bases lay between the germline ends. CDR3 bases: TGTGCCAGCAGTGAAACCCCATGGGCTAGTGCAGATACGCAGTATTTT. Its translation is CASSETPWASADTQYF.

This clonotype occurred many times. This chain uses TRBV20-1 with TRBJ1-4; no clear D gene. Between the trimmed V and J ends, which lost 3 bases and 5 bases, there was a span of 16 bases. The length of the CDR3 is 15 residues. CDR1 and CDR2 (germline): DFQATT, SNEGSKA (reference sequence). This chain's CDR3 is CSASNPGRSNEKLFF. The CDR3 DNA follows: TGCAGTGCTAGTAATCCCGGCCGGAGCAATGAAAAACTGTTTTTT.

Details on this clonotype: One end of the junction does not line up with germline, which may come from a read error. The CDR3 loop reads CASAGPGKGVAPYNSPPHF. DNA for the CDR3: TGTGCCAGCGCAGGGCCCGGGAAGGGGGTAGCCCCCTATAATTCACCCCCCCACTTT. J is TRBJ1-6 and V is TRBV2; D may be TRBD1 (6 bases). The CDR3 consists of 19 residues. Germline CDR1 reads SNHLY; CDR2 reads FYNNEI.

V gene TRBV12-3 or TRBV12-4 combines with J gene TRBJ2-5; D is unresolved. Between the trimmed V and J ends, which lost 1 base and 3 bases, there was a span of 15 bases. CDR3 length: 16 residues. CDR3 nucleotide sequence: TGTGCCAGCAGTTTAGAGTTGGTAGCCGACGAAGAGACCCAGTACTTC. Translated, it gives CASSLELVADEETQYF.

This chain links TRBV6-1 with TRBJ2-1; 15 bases are shared with TRBD2. The CDR3 sequence is 18 residues long. Trimming at V came to 6 bases and at J to 9 bases, leaving 15 bases not matched to a gene. Germline V gives CDR1 MNHNS, CDR2 SASEGT. The CDR3 bases are TGTGCCAGCAGCGCCGACAGGGCCGGGACTAGCGGGAGGAGTGAGCAGTTCTTC. Residues: CASSADRAGTSGRSEQFF.

The gene calls are TRBV28 and TRBJ2-7, with unresolved D. The germline V gene has CDR1 MDHEN and CDR2 SYDVKM. V was cut by 10 bases and J by 10 bases, with 17 bases left in between. This CDR3 region has 11 residues. The CDR3 is CATLDMSGQYF. The CDR3 region has the DNA TGTGCCACTCTAGACATGTCCGGTCAGTACTTC.

Remarks on this clonotype: This may stem from a read error, because a much larger clone lies one nucleotide away. The V and J genes are TRBV28 and TRBJ2-7; D might be TRBD2 (6 bases). The CDR3 is made up of 14 amino acids. Germline values: CDR1 MDHEN, CDR2 SYDVKM. The V end was cut by 6 bases, the J end by 5 bases, with 17 bases between. The CDR3 spells CASSVPGVNDEQYF. In DNA, the CDR3 is TGTGCCAGCAGCGTTCCGGGAGTAAACGACGAGCAGTACTTC.

As for this clonotype: A much bigger clone sits one base away, suggesting this may be a read error. This rearrangement joins TRBV28 to TRBJ2-7; 7 bases match TRBD1. Germline trimming cut 3 bases from V and 1 base from J; bases unmatched to any gene: 6. Germline-derived CDR1 and CDR2 are MDHEN and SYDVKM. There are 15 residues in the CDR3. Here the CDR3 DNA reads TGTGCCAGCAGTTTTCCGACAGGGTGTTCCTACGAGCAGTACTTC. Its translation is CASSFPTGCSYEQYF.

The table lists this clonotype with a few counts. The rearrangement links TRBV5-1 to TRBJ2-7, with D tentatively TRBD2 (6 bases). Germline V lookup: CDR1 SGHRS, CDR2 YFSETQ. The CDR3 length is 15 residues. Trimming removed 1 base at V and 2 bases at J, with 13 bases between. The CDR3 region has the DNA TGCGCCAGCAGCTTGATGGCTAGCGAGACCTACGAGCAGTACTTC. It translates to CASSLMASETYEQYF.

CDR3 nucleotide sequence: TGTGCCAGCAGTCCAGAGACATTCTCCTACAATGAGCAGTTCTTC. Encoded protein: CASSPETFSYNEQFF. The chain couples TRBV12-3 or TRBV12-4 to TRBJ2-1; D gene ambiguous. V was cut by 5 bases and J by 0 bases, with 11 bases left in between. This CDR3 spans 15 amino acids.

The table lists this clonotype with a few counts. The rearrangement joins TRBV19 to TRBJ1-1; the D is unclear. V was shortened by 5 bases and J by 7 bases, with 11 bases between the two germline ends. The germline V gene has CDR1 LNHDA and CDR2 SQIVND (reference sequence). This CDR3 comprises 12 residues. The DNA for the CDR3 is TGTGCCAGTAGTCTTGGAGGCGATGAAGCTTTCTTT. This sequence encodes CASSLGGDEAFF.

This clonotype was recorded a few times. This may be a read error: a much more frequent sequence differs by one nucleotide. The chain carries TRBV20-1 and TRBJ2-1; 7 bases fit TRBD2. CDR1 and CDR2 (germline): DFQATT, SNEGSKA (reference sequence). Losses at the gene ends were 6 bases for V and 4 bases for J; bases not matched to a gene: 9. The CDR3 runs to 14 residues. In DNA, the CDR3 is TGCAGTGCGAAGACTAGCCGGAGATACAATGAGCAGTTCTTC. Translated: CSAKTSRRYNEQFF.

This clonotype occurred a few times. This may stem from a read error, because a much larger clone lies one nucleotide away. This rearrangement joins TRBV27 to TRBJ2-3; 13 positions agree with TRBD2. Germline CDR1 and CDR2: MNHEY and SMNVEV (reference sequence). This CDR3 comprises 17 residues. V lost 7 bases and J lost 2; bases outside the gene matches: 9. In nucleotides, the CDR3 is TGTGCCAGCAAACCCCTGACTAGCGGGAGGTCCACAGATACGCAGTATTTT. It codes for CASKPLTSGRSTDTQYF.

About this clonotype: This sequence may be a read error, since a much larger clone differs from it by one base. The chain carries TRBV7-8 and TRBJ1-1; TRBD1 is a possible D gene (6 bases). Germline CDR1 SGHVS, CDR2 FQNEAQ. This CDR3 spans 12 amino acids. The CDR3 is CASSWGDTKAFF. CDR3 DNA: TGTGCCAGCAGCTGGGGGGACACTAAAGCTTTCTTT.

Concerning this clonotype itself: The junction shows a germline mismatch at one end, possibly a read error. This chain joins TRBV28 and TRBJ2-7, with D possibly being TRBD2 (5 bases). Germline values: CDR1 MDHEN, CDR2 SYDVKM. The CDR3 runs 13 residues. The CDR3 is CAGSFLGSYEQYF. In nucleotides, the CDR3 is TGTGCCGGCAGTTTTTTGGGGAGCTACGAGCAGTACTTC.

The V gene is TRBV7-2, the J gene TRBJ2-5; D is unclear. The CDR3 extends over 15 amino acids. Trimming shortened V by 2 bases and J by 4 bases, and 14 bases separated the two germline ends. Germline V gene lookup returns CDR1 SGHTA and CDR2 FQGNSA. The CDR3 coding sequence is TGTGCCAGCAGCTTACAAAGGACGGAAGGAGAGACCCAGTACTTC. This encodes CASSLQRTEGETQYF.

This clonotype has ten or more counts. The V gene is TRBV7-9, the J gene TRBJ2-7; D is possibly TRBD1 or TRBD2 (5 bases each). This CDR3 has 14 amino acids. CDR1 is SEHNR and CDR2 is FQNEAQ in the germline V gene (reference sequence). V was pared by 1 base and J by 6 bases, with 13 bases between. CDR3 DNA sequence: TGTGCCAGCAGCTTAGGGGGGAATCGGCTCGAGCAGTACTTC. Translation: CASSLGGNRLEQYF.

The rearrangement links TRBV6-2 or TRBV6-3 to TRBJ1-2; 7 nucleotides match TRBD1. The CDR3 has 14 residues. The germline V gene has CDR1 MNHEY and CDR2 SVGEGT. After removal of 5 bases from V and 3 bases from J, the junction contained 6 bases not matched to a gene. The CDR3 here is CASSEDRAHYGYTF. The CDR3 bases are TGTGCCAGCAGTGAAGACAGGGCCCACTATGGCTACACCTTC.

CDR3 in DNA: TGCGCCAGCAGCTTGAAGGGGGTCTACGAGCAGTACTTC. This translates into CASSLKGVYEQYF. This chain connects TRBV5-1 to TRBJ2-7, with D perhaps TRBD1 (6 bases). V was shortened by 1 base and J by 3 bases, with 8 bases between the two germline ends. The germline CDR1 and CDR2 sequences are SGHRS and YFSETQ. This CDR3 has 13 amino acids.

On this clonotype: A read error is possible here, since a much larger clone lies one base away. The rearrangement uses TRBV20-1 and TRBJ2-7; 9 positions match TRBD1. The CDR3 runs 13 residues. V was clipped by 3 bases and J by 7 bases; unmatched bases: 7. CDR1 and CDR2 from the germline V gene are DFQATT and SNEGSKA (reference sequence). CDR3 nucleotides: TGCAGTGCTAGCCGGGACAGGGATAAAGAGCAGTACTTC. It specifies CSASRDRDKEQYF.

This clonotype was found many times. The chain has TRBV7-8 and TRBJ2-3, with 7 nucleotides matching TRBD1. Germline values: CDR1 SGHVS, CDR2 FQNEAQ. V was pared by 3 bases and J by 6 bases, with 9 bases of the junction left unmatched. CDR3 size: 15 residues. CDR3 in amino acids: CASSFGTVGIDTQYF. The CDR3 region has the DNA TGTGCCAGCAGCTTTGGGACAGTGGGAATCGATACGCAGTATTTT.

This chain links TRBV3-1 with TRBJ2-7, with D perhaps matching TRBD2 (5 bases). Germline V lookup: CDR1 LGHDT, CDR2 YNNKEL (reference sequence). Deletions cut 4 bases from V and 2 bases from J, with 15 bases between. This CDR3 comprises 15 residues. The DNA for the CDR3 is TGTGCCAGCAGCCTGACACAGACCGGGACCTACGAGCAGTACTTC. It yields the protein CASSLTQTGTYEQYF.

V gene TRBV9 combines with J gene TRBJ1-3, with TRBD1 matching over 7 bases. The CDR3 is made up of 16 amino acids. Looked up from germline, CDR1 is SGDLS and CDR2 is YYNGEE. After removal of 4 bases from V and 2 bases from J, the junction contained 9 bases not matched to a gene. The CDR3 sequence: CASSTSTGIPGNTIYF. CDR3 nucleotide sequence: TGTGCCAGCAGCACCTCGACAGGGATCCCTGGAAACACCATATATTTT.

The genes are TRBV3-1 and TRBJ2-3, with 11 bases identical to TRBD2. This CDR3 has 19 amino acids. In germline, CDR1 is LGHDT, CDR2 YNNKEL (reference sequence). With 4 bases clipped from V and 3 bases from J, the junction kept 15 bases outside the gene matches. The CDR3 nucleotides read TGTGCCAGCAGCCCGGTCCCCGGGACTAGCGGAGGGAGAACAGATACGCAGTATTTT. Translated, it gives CASSPVPGTSGGRTDTQYF.

This clonotype was recorded at least ten times. This sequence joins TRBV6-1 and TRBJ2-3, with unresolved D. V was cut by 1 base and J by 3 bases, with 2 bases left in between. The CDR3 has 12 residues. CDR1 is MNHNS, CDR2 SASEGT, per germline. The CDR3 protein is CASSEGTDTQYF. The CDR3 bases are TGTGCCAGCAGTGAAGGAACAGATACGCAGTATTTT.

The genes are TRBV3-1 and TRBJ1-5; D not certain. This CDR3 contains 18 residues. Germline V gene data show CDR1 as LGHDT and CDR2 as YNNKEL (reference sequence). The germline V and J ends were trimmed by 3 bases and 6 bases, with 24 bases remaining between them. CDR3 sequence (DNA): TGTGCCAGCAGCCACTTTTTATTAGGCACCCCGCTTTTTCAGCCCCAGCATTTT. Its protein is CASSHFLLGTPLFQPQHF.